These 32 T cell receptor beta chains were all obtained from the same sample, sequenced in a study of T-cell memory formation after mild COVID-19. TCRdb reprocessed the 5' RACE reads with MiXCR, giving one entry per CDR3 protein. The repertoire consists of approximately 480,000 distinct CDR3 sequences, with over 15% occurring once and the leading ten covering about 12%. Sequences were obtained from PBMCs or a T cell subset sorted from them (not recorded which). Receptors originate from an adult woman who had mild COVID-19 (a few samples of this study predate the infection). Cell type and time point are not known.

This clonotype showed up just a few times. This chain joins TRBV29-1 and TRBJ1-1; a possible D gene is TRBD1 (5 bases). The CDR3 has 12 amino acids. Trimming pared 7 bases from V and 1 base from J, leaving 10 bases between. The V gene's germline CDR1 is SQVTM and CDR2 ANQGSEA. This chain's CDR3 is CSATVGNTEAFF. The CDR3 nucleotides are TGCAGCGCGACAGTGGGGAACACTGAAGCTTTCTTT.

This clonotype was detected a few times. The V call is TRBV18, the J call TRBJ2-1; D unclear. Between the trimmed V and J ends, which lost 2 bases and 9 bases, there was a span of 11 bases. The V gene's germline CDR1 is KGHSH and CDR2 LQKENI. The CDR3 runs to 13 residues. The CDR3 sequence is CASSPSHRGEQFF. CDR3 bases: TGTGCCAGCTCACCATCCCACCGTGGTGAGCAGTTCTTC.

The chain joins TRBV7-9 to TRBJ1-1; 7 bases match TRBD1. Looked up from germline, CDR1 is SEHNR and CDR2 is FQNEAQ (reference sequence). The CDR3 consists of 15 residues. V was clipped by 8 bases and J by 1 base; unmatched bases: 10. The CDR3 sequence is CASGDRAHWNTEAFF. CDR3 nucleotides: TGTGCCAGCGGTGACAGGGCTCACTGGAACACTGAAGCTTTCTTT.

This clonotype came up a few times. The J gene is TRBJ2-1, the V gene TRBV18, with a possible D match to TRBD2 (5 bases). The germline V and J ends were trimmed by 4 bases and 8 bases, with 12 bases remaining between them. Germline assignment: CDR1 KGHSH and CDR2 LQKENI. The CDR3 runs to 13 residues. CDR3: CASSRSGLDEQFF. CDR3 sequence (DNA): TGTGCCAGCTCACGATCCGGACTCGATGAGCAGTTCTTC.

V and J are TRBV7-2 and TRBJ2-3; 9 bases map to TRBD2. The CDR3 spans 17 residues. The germline gives CDR1 SGHTA, CDR2 FQGNSA. The ends lost 5 bases at V and 0 bases at J; junction bases unmatched: 9. The CDR3 DNA is TGTGCCAGCAGCCTCCGCGGGGGGGGGCGTAGCACAGATACGCAGTATTTT. This translates into CASSLRGGGRSTDTQYF.

The chain couples TRBV5-1 to TRBJ2-5; D remains unclear. V was shortened by 3 bases and J by 6 bases, with 12 bases between the two germline ends. CDR1 is SGHRS, CDR2 YFSETQ, per germline. The CDR3 totals 13 residues. In DNA form, the CDR3 reads TGCGCCAGCAGCTCGCCCGTCAGACAGACCCAGTACTTC. This sequence encodes CASSSPVRQTQYF.

This rearrangement joins TRBV6-1 to TRBJ1-6; D might be TRBD1 (6 bases). Germline V gene data show CDR1 as MNHNS and CDR2 as SASEGT. The V gene lost 7 bases and the J gene lost 10 bases, with 20 bases spanning the gap. The CDR3 length is 15 residues. The CDR3: CASIRTVTILSPLHF. CDR3 DNA sequence: TGTGCCAGCATCAGGACAGTCACGATCCTGTCACCCCTCCACTTT.

In its sample, this clonotype was seen a few times. V is TRBV7-9 and J is TRBJ2-5; perhaps TRBD2 as D (6 bases). Germline-derived CDR1 and CDR2 are SEHNR and FQNEAQ (reference sequence). Trimming removed 4 bases from V and 4 bases from J, with 13 bases in between. The CDR3 sequence is 14 residues long. The CDR3 sequence: CASSYKEGPETQYF. The CDR3 DNA is TGTGCCAGCAGCTACAAGGAGGGCCCAGAGACCCAGTACTTC.

This clonotype showed up just a few times. The V and J genes are TRBV5-1 and TRBJ2-3; no firm D call. The CDR3 runs to 15 residues. Deletions cut 5 bases from V and 8 bases from J, with 21 bases between. Per germline, CDR1 SGHRS and CDR2 YFSETQ. The CDR3 loop reads CASRDHKDGSATQYF. In DNA, the CDR3 is TGCGCCAGCAGGGATCACAAGGATGGGTCGGCTACGCAGTATTTT.

The rearrangement uses TRBV9 and TRBJ2-1; 9 bases agree with TRBD2. V trimming: 0 bases; J trimming: 8 bases; junction bases outside the gene matches: 9. Germline V gene lookup returns CDR1 SGDLS and CDR2 YYNGEE. The CDR3 has 16 amino acids. CDR3 nucleotide sequence: TGTGCCAGCAGCGTAGTTGCGGGGGGGCCGTTCGATGAGCAGTTCTTC. It specifies CASSVVAGGPFDEQFF.

The chain carries TRBV7-2 and TRBJ2-4; no clear D. This CDR3 contains 11 residues. The V end was cut by 5 bases, the J end by 6 bases, with 5 bases between. Germline-derived CDR1 and CDR2 are SGHTA and FQGNSA. The CDR3 region is CASSAANIQYF. Here the CDR3 DNA reads TGTGCCAGCAGCGCCGCAAACATTCAGTACTTC.

In its sample, this clonotype was seen once. The chain recombines TRBV20-1 with TRBJ2-5; TRBD1 or TRBD2 may be the D gene (6 bases each). The germline V gene encodes CDR1 DFQATT and CDR2 SNEGSKA (reference sequence). The germline V and J ends were trimmed by 0 bases and 5 bases, with 13 bases remaining between them. The CDR3 is 14 amino acids. The CDR3 region is CSARDRLGGETQYF. The CDR3 DNA follows: TGCAGTGCTAGAGATCGCCTAGGGGGGGAGACCCAGTACTTC.

This clonotype showed up just a few times. The rearrangement links TRBV7-2 to TRBJ2-3; tentatively, D is TRBD2 (7 bases). The CDR3 length is 17 residues. Trimming removed 1 base from V and 1 base from J, with 15 bases in between. Germline CDR1 reads SGHTA; CDR2 reads FQGNSA. Here the CDR3 reads CASSLGGGGRRTDTQYF. CDR3 DNA sequence: TGTGCCAGCAGCTTAGGGGGGGGCGGGAGACGCACAGATACGCAGTATTTT.

The gene calls are TRBV6-5 and TRBJ1-6, with no clear D. The CDR3 has 16 residues. The germline CDR1 and CDR2 sequences are MNHEY and SVGAGI. The V gene lost 0 bases and the J gene lost 4 bases, with 10 bases spanning the gap. CDR3 sequence: CASSYSLGPYNSPLHF. The CDR3 nucleotides are TGTGCCAGCAGTTACTCCCTGGGCCCTTATAATTCACCCCTCCACTTT.

The chain employs TRBV4-1 and TRBJ1-2, with D hard to call. CDR3 length equals 16 residues. Germline assignment: CDR1 MGHRA and CDR2 YSYEKL. V lost 0 bases and J 4 bases, leaving 15 bases between the germline ends. The DNA for the CDR3 is TGCGCCAGCAGCCAAGATGCTGCAACCCCGGTCTATGGCTACACCTTC. This encodes CASSQDAATPVYGYTF.

This rearrangement joins TRBV4-1 to TRBJ1-2, with TRBD1 identical over 7 bases. After removal of 2 bases from V and 2 bases from J, the junction contained 2 bases not matched to a gene. The CDR3 spans 14 residues. Germline V gene data show CDR1 as MGHRA and CDR2 as YSYEKL. The CDR3 DNA reads TGCGCCAGCAGCCAACACAGGGGAAACTATGGCTACACCTTC. Residues: CASSQHRGNYGYTF.

The chain couples TRBV7-2 to TRBJ2-7; 7 bases map to TRBD2. This CDR3 is built from 14 residues. Germline lookup yields CDR1 SGHTA and CDR2 FQGNSA. Trimming took 6 bases from V and 0 from J; bases not matched to a gene: 5. The CDR3: CASSWGGNSYEQYF. The CDR3, as DNA: TGTGCCAGCAGTTGGGGAGGGAACTCCTACGAGCAGTACTTC.

At least ten counts were recorded for this clonotype. This chain joins TRBV7-2 and TRBJ2-7; D is possibly TRBD1 (5 bases). This CDR3 is 14 amino acids long. V was clipped by 3 bases and J by 2 bases, with 11 bases between them. Germline-derived CDR1 and CDR2 are SGHTA and FQGNSA. The CDR3 DNA follows: TGTGCCAGCAGCTTGGGTCCAGGGCCCTACGAGCAGTACTTC. It encodes CASSLGPGPYEQYF.

The V and J genes are TRBV10-3 and TRBJ2-5; weak D call: TRBD2 (6 bases). CDR3 length equals 14 residues. V shed 6 bases and J shed 9 bases, with 20 bases lying between them. CDR1 and CDR2 (germline): ENHRY, SYGVKD. The CDR3 region has the DNA TGTGCCATCAGGGAAGCGGGTCTCCACGGGTCCCAGTACTTC. This encodes CAIREAGLHGSQYF.

This clonotype has more than one count but fewer than ten. This chain links TRBV30 with TRBJ1-2; 7 bases are shared with TRBD1. J lost 8 bases, V lost 3 bases, and 15 bases had no gene match. The CDR3 contains 15 residues. The germline CDR1 and CDR2 sequences are GTSNPN and SVGIG (reference sequence). CDR3: CAWSPPDRDADGYTF. In DNA form, the CDR3 reads TGTGCCTGGAGCCCTCCAGACAGGGACGCAGACGGCTACACCTTC. Complete variable domain (other parts from reference TRBV30 and TRBJ1-2): SQTIHQWPATLVQPVGSPLSLECTVEGTSNPNLYWYRQAAGRGLQLLFYSVGIGQISSEVPQNLSASRPQDRQFILSSKKLLLSDSGFYLCAWSPPDRDADGYTFGSGTRLTVV.

J is TRBJ2-5 and V is TRBV7-3, with D tentatively TRBD2 (5 bases). The CDR3 spans 15 residues. The germline V gene encodes CDR1 SGHTA and CDR2 FQGTGA. Trimming removed 0 bases from V and 4 bases from J, with 12 bases in between. The CDR3 reads CASSLTYGNRETQYF. As DNA, the CDR3 is TGTGCCAGCAGCTTAACGTACGGGAACAGAGAGACCCAGTACTTC.

This sequence joins TRBV9 and TRBJ2-7; 13 bases are a match to TRBD2. Per the germline V gene, CDR1 is SGDLS and CDR2 is YYNGEE. This CDR3 spans 18 amino acids. Losses at the gene ends were 1 base for V and 5 bases for J; bases not matched to a gene: 12. In nucleotides, the CDR3 is TGTGCCAGCAGCGTAAATGACCCGGGACTAGCGGGGTTCGACGAGCAGTACTTC. It yields the protein CASSVNDPGLAGFDEQYF.

Only a few counts were recorded for this clonotype. The rearrangement uses TRBV12-3 or TRBV12-4 and TRBJ2-7, with TRBD2 identical over 10 bases. The CDR3 has 16 residues. V dropped 6 bases and J dropped 4; count of bases not matched to a gene: 12. The CDR3 region is CASRLRGAGGHYEQYF. The CDR3 DNA reads TGTGCCAGCAGATTGAGGGGAGCGGGAGGGCATTACGAGCAGTACTTC.

The chain recombines TRBV4-1 with TRBJ2-7; 11 bases are shared with TRBD2. The CDR3 is made up of 16 amino acids. J lost 3 bases, V lost 3 bases, and 7 bases had no gene match. Germline V gives CDR1 MGHRA, CDR2 YSYEKL. CDR3: CASSQSIGLAGYEQYF. As DNA, the CDR3 is TGCGCCAGCAGCCAGAGCATAGGACTAGCGGGCTACGAGCAGTACTTC.

CDR3 amino acids: CSVEHPGGNNEQFF. As DNA, the CDR3 is TGCAGCGTTGAACACCCAGGAGGGAACAATGAGCAGTTCTTC. The rearrangement joins TRBV29-1 to TRBJ2-1; TRBD2 is a possible D gene (6 bases). The V end lost 2 bases, the J end lost 5 bases, and 13 bases lay between the germline ends. Germline values: CDR1 SQVTM, CDR2 ANQGSEA. This CDR3 is 14 amino acids long.

The chain carries TRBV29-1 and TRBJ2-5; 11 bases align to TRBD1. The CDR3 contains 14 residues. The trim removed 3 bases at V and 4 bases at J, leaving 4 bases unmatched. Germline CDR1 SQVTM, CDR2 ANQGSEA. CDR3 region: CSVDAGTGGETQYF. The CDR3 DNA reads as TGCAGCGTTGACGCCGGGACAGGGGGAGAGACCCAGTACTTC.

There are a few counts of this clonotype. The V call is TRBV19, the J call TRBJ2-7, with D possibly TRBD1 on 6 matching bases. Trimming left V 5 bases short and J 0 bases short, with 11 bases between. Germline values: CDR1 LNHDA, CDR2 SQIVND (reference sequence). The CDR3 sequence is 14 residues long. CDR3 sequence reads: CASSGGQNSYEQYF. The CDR3, as DNA: TGTGCCAGTAGTGGAGGACAGAACTCCTACGAGCAGTACTTC.

The V gene is TRBV7-6, the J gene TRBJ2-1; tentative D call: TRBD2 (7 bases). Deletions cut 0 bases from V and 14 bases from J, with 14 bases between. Germline-derived CDR1 and CDR2 are SGHVS and FNYEAQ. CDR3 size: 13 residues. DNA of the CDR3: TGTGCCAGCAGCTTAGCGGGGGGGGCTGATAAGTTCTTC. Residues: CASSLAGGADKFF.

This clonotype was picked up a small number of times. The chain joins TRBV20-1 to TRBJ2-3; D gene unclear. This CDR3 spans 12 amino acids. V was pared by 2 bases and J by 0 bases, with 3 bases between. Germline CDR1 DFQATT, CDR2 SNEGSKA (reference sequence). The CDR3 DNA reads as TGCAGTGCTAGACCGAGCACAGATACGCAGTATTTT. It codes for CSARPSTDTQYF.

This clonotype was counted between two and nine times. V usage is TRBV12-3 or TRBV12-4 and J usage is TRBJ2-3, with D perhaps matching TRBD1 (5 bases). V gave up 3 bases and J gave up 4 bases, with 20 bases separating them. CDR3 length: 17 residues. The CDR3 nucleotides read TGTGCCAGCAGTTTCCATCATCAGACAGTCGGCGCAGATACGCAGTATTTT. Protein product: CASSFHHQTVGADTQYF.

This clonotype has a handful of counts. The V gene is TRBV29-1, the J gene TRBJ1-1; unclear D gene. The V gene's germline CDR1 is SQVTM and CDR2 ANQGSEA. With 2 bases removed from V and 11 bases from J, the gap between germline ends came to 12 bases. This CDR3 is built from 11 residues. The CDR3 here is CSVEQRSTAFF. The CDR3 bases are TGCAGCGTTGAACAACGTAGTACGGCTTTCTTT.

This chain's CDR3 is CASSFRQGTETQYF. Written as DNA, the CDR3 is TGCGCCAGCAGCTTTCGACAGGGCACAGAGACCCAGTACTTC. The chain has TRBV5-1 and TRBJ2-5; 7 bases agree with TRBD1. Germline assignment: CDR1 SGHRS and CDR2 YFSETQ. The CDR3 runs 14 residues. Trimming cost V 2 bases and J 4 bases; bases outside gene matches: 5. Based on the CDR3 plus reference TRBV5-1 and TRBJ2-5, the full variable domain is KAGVTQTPRYLIKTRGQQVTLSCSPISGHRSVSWYQQTPGQGLQFLFEYFSETQRNKGNFPGRFSGRQFSNSRSEMNVSTLELGDSALYLCASSFRQGTETQYFGPGTRLLVL.